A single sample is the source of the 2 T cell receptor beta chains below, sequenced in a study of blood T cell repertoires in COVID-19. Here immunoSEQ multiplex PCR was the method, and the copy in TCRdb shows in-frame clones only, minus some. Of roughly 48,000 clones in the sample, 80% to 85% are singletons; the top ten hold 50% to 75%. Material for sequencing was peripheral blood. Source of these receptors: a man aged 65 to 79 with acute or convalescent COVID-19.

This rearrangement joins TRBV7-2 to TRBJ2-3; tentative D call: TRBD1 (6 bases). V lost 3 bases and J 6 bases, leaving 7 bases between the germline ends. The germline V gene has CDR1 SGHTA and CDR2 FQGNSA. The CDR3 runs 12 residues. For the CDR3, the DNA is TGTGCCAGCAGCTTCACAGGGGATACGCAGTATTTT. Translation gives CASSFTGDTQYF.

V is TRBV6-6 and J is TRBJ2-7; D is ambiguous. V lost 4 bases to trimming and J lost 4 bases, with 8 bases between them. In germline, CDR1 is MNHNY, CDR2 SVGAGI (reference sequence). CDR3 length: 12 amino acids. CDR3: CASSFSRYEQYF. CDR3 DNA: TGTGCCAGCAGTTTTTCGAGATACGAGCAGTACTTC.